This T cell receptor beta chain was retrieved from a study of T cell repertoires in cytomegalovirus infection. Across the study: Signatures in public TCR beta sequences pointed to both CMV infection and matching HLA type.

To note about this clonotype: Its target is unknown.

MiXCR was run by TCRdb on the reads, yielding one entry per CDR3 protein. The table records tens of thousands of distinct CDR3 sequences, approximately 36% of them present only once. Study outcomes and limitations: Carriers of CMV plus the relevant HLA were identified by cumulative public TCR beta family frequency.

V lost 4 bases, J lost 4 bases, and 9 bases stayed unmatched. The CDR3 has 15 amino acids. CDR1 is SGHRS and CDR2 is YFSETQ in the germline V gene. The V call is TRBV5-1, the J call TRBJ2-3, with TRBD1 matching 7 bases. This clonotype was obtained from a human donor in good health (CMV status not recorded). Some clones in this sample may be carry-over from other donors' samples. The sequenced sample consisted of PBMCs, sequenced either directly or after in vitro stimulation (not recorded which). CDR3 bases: TGCGCCAGCAGCATCGAAGGGGGCGTACCAGATACGCAGTATTTT. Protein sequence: CASSIEGGVPDTQYF.